The rows below give T cell receptor beta chains drawn from one sample of a study of T cells after yellow fever vaccination. One entry per CDR3 protein results from TCRdb running MiXCR on the 5' RACE reads. Among about 580,000 distinct CDR3 sequences, about 17% were seen once, and the ten largest hold approximately 15%. The sequencing used PBMCs, collected less than 6 days after the first yellow fever vaccination. The receptor set was obtained from a man aged 18 to 30 who received the YFV17D yellow fever vaccine. Each CDR3 is given with its conserved first and last residue. The order of the fields is V gene, D gene, clone size, J gene, CDR3 length, CDR3 DNA, CDR3 protein. D genes are given only for firm matches. Rows give clone size only sometimes, using once, few, many, or a class for an expanded clone.

TRBV27	TRBD1	.	TRBJ2-7	16	TGTGCCAGCAGTTTACAGCTAGGGACAGGGGCCTACGAGCAGTACTTC	CASSLQLGTGAYEQYF
TRBV9	.	.	TRBJ2-2	14	TGTGCCAGCAGCTTAAGGACCGCGACCGGGGAGCTGTTTTTT	CASSLRTATGELFF
TRBV20-1	TRBD2	few	TRBJ2-1	16	TGCAGTGCTAGTCCCTTCAGCGGGAGCTCCTACAATGAGCAGTTCTTC	CSASPFSGSSYNEQFF
TRBV6-5	.	few	TRBJ2-2	15	TGTGCCAGCAGTTACATGTTCGGGGGTGGCGGGGAGCTGTTTTTT	CASSYMFGGGGELFF
TRBV5-1	.	few	TRBJ1-1	15	TGCGCCAGCAGTCCACAGGGAGGGATCGGAACTGAAGCTTTCTTT	CASSPQGGIGTEAFF
TRBV24-1	.	.	TRBJ1-1	14	TGTGCCACCAGGATAAAGCGGGGGAACACTGAAGCTTTCTTT	CATRIKRGNTEAFF
TRBV20-1	.	.	TRBJ1-2	15	TGCAGTGCTAGAGATTATGAGGGGGTTCCCTATGGCTACACCTTC	CSARDYEGVPYGYTF
TRBV4-1	.	few	TRBJ2-1	13	TGCGCCAGCAGCCGGGGCGTGGCCGACGAGCAGTTCTTC	CASSRGVADEQFF
TRBV5-1	TRBD1	few	TRBJ1-1	14	TGCGCCAGCAGCCCGACAGGGCCGAACACTGAAGCTTTCTTT	CASSPTGPNTEAFF
TRBV12-3/TRBV12-4	TRBD1	few	TRBJ1-4	13	TGTGCCAGCAGTTTGGGACAGGAGGAAAAACTGTTTTTT	CASSLGQEEKLFF
TRBV10-3	.	.	TRBJ1-2	15	TGTGCCATCAGTGACCCCCCTGGCAGCCGCTATGGCTACACCTTC	CAISDPPGSRYGYTF